The 3 T cell receptor beta chains below come from one sample, sequenced in a study of shared clonotypes between healthy human individuals. Profiled with immunoSEQ multiplex PCR; TCRdb holds only in-frame clones, not every one. The sample contains over a million clones, 96% of which appear only once. Sequenced input: naive CD4+ T cells sorted from blood. The sample's subset: CD45RA+ positively selected. Every receptor here comes from a man under 40 in good health.

This chain joins TRBV19 and TRBJ2-1, with D unresolved. Germline values: CDR1 LNHDA, CDR2 SQIVND (reference sequence). CDR3 length equals 13 residues. V was shortened by 0 bases and J by 7 bases, with 7 bases between the two germline ends. The CDR3 DNA follows: TGTGCCAGTAGTATAGATAACAGAAATGAGCAGTTCTTC. It encodes CASSIDNRNEQFF. The entire variable domain, with the rest obtained from reference TRBV19 and TRBJ2-1, is as follows: DGGITQSPKYLFRKEGQNVTLSCEQNLNHDAMYWYRQDPGQGLRLIYYSQIVNDFQKGDIAEGYSVSREKKESFPLTVTSAQKNPTAFYLCASSIDNRNEQFFGPGTRLTVL.

The J gene is TRBJ2-3, the V gene TRBV15; TRBD2 aligns across 7 bases. Germline assignment: CDR1 LNHNV and CDR2 YYDKDF (reference sequence). This CDR3 is 13 amino acids long. After removal of 3 bases from V and 9 bases from J, the junction contained 6 bases not matched to a gene. In nucleotides, the CDR3 is TGTGCCACCAGCAGTCGGACTAGTGAGACGCAGTATTTT. Translated, it gives CATSSRTSETQYF.

This rearrangement joins TRBV15 to TRBJ1-2, with D hard to call. The CDR3 is 13 amino acids. CDR1 and CDR2 from the germline V gene are LNHNV and YYDKDF (reference sequence). Trimming pared 1 base from V and 8 bases from J, leaving 11 bases between. CDR3 residues: CATSRGGSGGYTF. The DNA of the CDR3 is TGTGCCACCAGCAGAGGAGGCTCTGGCGGCTACACCTTC.